This record concerns one T cell receptor beta chain sequence. The target of this receptor is not known. No much larger clone is present one base from it, and per-base qualities are unavailable. These data belong to a study of T cell responses to AZD1222 COVID-19 vaccine (dated by TCRdb to the early 2020s). Background on the whole study: A total of 233 trial participants underwent TCR sequencing, of whom some 210 received two doses of AZD1222 and about 25 received two doses of the MenACWY control vaccine. Trial participants were enrolled into age subgroups of 18-55, 56-69 and 70-plus years, which contained about 150, 27 and 61 TCR-sequenced participants, respectively.

Study-wide findings and limitations: Conclusions about previously exposed vaccinees were limited because only six AZD1222 recipients were SARS-CoV-2 seropositive at baseline. Reportedly, close to half of the unique spike-specific TCRs recognized epitopes lying outside the regions that are mutated in the B.1.351 and B.1.1.7 variants. The 56-69-year group was small, and its depth increase did not reach significance, likely because of low power. The whole spike protein was spanned by vaccine-associated CD4 TCRs, and dominant responses were seen in regions 160-218 and 743-854. Most participants were white British and females outnumbered males, and the authors suggested that clonal diversity may have been underestimated. No day 14 peak-response samples were available, so repertoires were characterized only after the peak T cell response. After two AZD1222 doses, both the breadth and the depth of spike-specific TCRs were significantly higher than at day 0 and than in MenACWY recipients.

The CDR3 regions of human TCRbeta chains were analyzed by immunosequencing. Under the source paper's analysis protocol: TCRs in the repertoires were compared against a reference library of SARS-CoV-2-specific TCRs that had been generated with the MIRA antigen-specificity platform. Breadth was defined as the fraction of unique TCRs that were SARS-CoV-2-associated. Depth was defined as the fraction of total T cells that were SARS-CoV-2-associated. Using the MIRA data, every spike-specific TCR was mapped to the spike region that the TCR reacted to and assigned to either a CD4 or a CD8 class. Log10-transformed breadth and depth values were compared by one-way ANOVA with Sidak's multiple comparisons tests. TCRdb carries this immuneACCESS record with in-frame sequences only. Its versions omit some clonotypes, under half of them owing to an unresolved V gene in the studies checked, with the rest unexplained. The V and J calls and clone size are taken from that table; D and trimming were inferred from the DNA. The sample contains fewer than 150,000 clones, roughly nine tenths of them found a single time. The ten largest clones add up to 1.5% to 2% of the sample.

In light of the paper, this sample's time point label describes: about 28 days (+/-7) after the second vaccine dose. AZD1222 recipients whose second dose came at about 4 weeks and those whose second dose came at about 12 weeks were combined into one group, since spike-specific TCR depth and breadth did not differ between the two schedules. Samples from vaccinated people were obtained from the UK trials COV001 and COV002, which included a single-blind randomized controlled phase 2/3 trial of AZD1222 (ChAdOx1 nCoV-19) in healthy adults. For TCRbeta chain sequencing, PBMC samples from trial participants were taken at day 0 and at day 28 after the second dose. Taken from cysteine to phenylalanine, the CDR3 has 14 residues. The kept DNA is CDR3 alone, 42 bases in frame from the first base. CDR1 and CDR2 are read off the germline V gene (reference sequence) as LGHDT and YNNKEL. The junction carries 10 bases between V and J, which are trimmed by 1 base and 4 bases respectively.

Sequenced here: peripheral blood, sampled 28 days after the second AZD1222 dose. The clonotype was recovered from an adult who received the AZD1222 COVID-19 vaccine. This chain joins TRBV3-1 (or the pseudogene TRBV3-2) to TRBJ1-2; the best D guess is TRBD1, with 6 bases matching. The CDR3 amino acid sequence is: CASSQGRGGYGYTF. The nucleotides are TGTGCCAGCAGCCAAGGAAGGGGGGGCTATGGCTACACCTTC.